A single T cell receptor beta chain is shown here with its context. Its antigen is unknown. The table came from immunoSEQ multiplex PCR; TCRdb's copy has only in-frame clones and leaves some out. The sample carries 360,000 or so clones, over 75% recorded once. The data were taken from a study of Ad26.COV2.S vaccination and SARS-CoV-2 variants. Study observations and caveats: Measurement of non-spike TCR breadth gave similar results in vaccine and placebo recipients.

Specified treatment: some 19 received Ad26.COV2.S at low or high dose, single or two shots; a few received placebo; per-sample allocation not given. Samples analyzed were those drawn on day 63 after the first vaccine or placebo injection. The input for sequencing was peripheral blood, taken in a trial of Ad26.COV2.S vaccine versus placebo. This TCR derives from a person aged 18-65 years who received the Ad26.COV2.S COVID-19 vaccine or a placebo.

In nucleotides, the CDR3 is TGCGCCAGCAGGGGAGACACTGAAGCTTTCTTT. It codes for CASRGDTEAFF. This sequence joins TRBV5-1 and TRBJ1-1; D ambiguous. The CDR3 is made up of 11 amino acids. The V end was cut by 5 bases, the J end by 3 bases, with 5 bases between. Germline lookup yields CDR1 SGHRS and CDR2 YFSETQ.